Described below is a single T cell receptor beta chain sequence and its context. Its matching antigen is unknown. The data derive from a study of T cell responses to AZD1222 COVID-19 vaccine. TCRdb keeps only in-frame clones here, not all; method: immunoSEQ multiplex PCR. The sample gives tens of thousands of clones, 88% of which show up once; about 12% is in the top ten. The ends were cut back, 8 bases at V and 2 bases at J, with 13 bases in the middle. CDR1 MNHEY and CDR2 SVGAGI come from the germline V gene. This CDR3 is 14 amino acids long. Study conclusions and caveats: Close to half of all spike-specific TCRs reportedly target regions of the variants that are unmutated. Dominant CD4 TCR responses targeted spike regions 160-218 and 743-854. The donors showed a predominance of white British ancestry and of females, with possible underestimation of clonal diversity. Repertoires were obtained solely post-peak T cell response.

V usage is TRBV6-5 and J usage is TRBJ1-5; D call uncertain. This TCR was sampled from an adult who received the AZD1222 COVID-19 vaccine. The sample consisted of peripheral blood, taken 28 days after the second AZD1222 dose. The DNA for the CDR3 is TGTGCCAGCTCTATATCTGGGGGCAATCAGCCCCAGCATTTT. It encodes CASSISGGNQPQHF.